This T cell receptor (beta chain) derives from a study of CD8 T cells in Susac syndrome. Germline CDR1 is LNHDA and CDR2 is SQIVND (reference sequence). The V and J ends lost 5 bases and 5 bases, in that order; junction bases with no gene match: 9. The length of the CDR3 is 15 residues. Reverse transcription used about 0.45 to 1 ug RNA and random hexamers. Amplification of TCR beta CDR3 spanned 54 Vbeta and 13 Jbeta via immunoSEQ multiplex PCR. TCRdb processed the immunoSEQ multiplex PCR reads anew with MiXCR; each CDR3 protein has one entry. The sample carries more than 200,000 distinct CDR3 sequences, approximately 90% recorded once. The authors sequenced TCR beta from blood CD8+ and CD4+ T cells. TEMRA cells were FACS-enriched and CD8+ and CD4+ T cells negatively isolated.

The TCR originated in a human donor with multiple sclerosis. This chain uses TRBV19 with TRBJ2-1, with 7 nucleotides matching TRBD1. The sample was CD8+ T cells from PBMCs. The CDR3 bases are TGTGCCAGTAGTTCTGAAGGGGGCTACCACAATGAGCAGTTCTTC. Translation gives CASSSEGGYHNEQFF.